The next 25 T cell receptor beta chains were all read from a single sample in a study of shared clonotypes between healthy human individuals. Profiled with immunoSEQ multiplex PCR; TCRdb holds only in-frame clones, not every one. This sample has 2,500,000 or so clones, with about 90% found just once. Input material: naive CD4+ T cells from PBMCs. Subset noted: CD45RA+ positively selected. Receptors were obtained from a man between 18 and 35 years old in good health. Some clones in this sample may be carry-over from other donors' samples.

This clone was seen a single time. The chain combines TRBV18 with TRBJ1-5; D possibly corresponds to TRBD1 (5 bases). The CDR3 extends over 13 amino acids. V lost 6 bases, J lost 7 bases, and 13 bases lay in between. The V gene's germline CDR1 is KGHSH and CDR2 LQKENI. The CDR3 loop is CASSGDSSQPQHF. The CDR3 region has the DNA TGTGCCAGCTCCGGAGACAGTTCCCAGCCCCAGCATTTT.

The rearrangement links TRBV7-9 to TRBJ1-1; no clear D gene. Trimming stripped 5 bases from V and 4 bases from J, with 17 bases between. Looked up from germline, CDR1 is SEHNR and CDR2 is FQNEAQ (reference sequence). The CDR3 consists of 15 residues. In DNA, the CDR3 is TGTGCCAGCAGCCAGAAAGGGCAAATGGGCACTGAAGCTTTCTTT. Protein sequence: CASSQKGQMGTEAFF.

The CDR3 DNA reads as TGTGCCAGCAGCCAAGATAGCGGGCCACCCTACAATGAGCAGTTCTTC. Its translation is CASSQDSGPPYNEQFF. The V call is TRBV4-2, the J call TRBJ2-1; TRBD2 agrees at 7 bases. The CDR3 length is 16 residues. The J segment lost 2 bases and the V segment lost 0 bases, leaving 4 bases of the junction unmatched. Germline V gene sequence: CDR1 LGHNA, CDR2 YNFKEQ.

On this clone itself: The same CDR3 can be traced to other DNA sequences in this sample. The chain combines TRBV29-1 with TRBJ2-7, with D possibly being TRBD2 (5 bases). Germline V lookup: CDR1 SQVTM, CDR2 ANQGSEA. The V end was cut by 3 bases, the J end by 7 bases, with 16 bases between. This CDR3 contains 13 residues. For the CDR3, the DNA is TGCAGCGTTGAGGAGAGGCTAGCAGGAGAGCAGTACTTC. It specifies CSVEERLAGEQYF.

V gene TRBV7-3 combines with J gene TRBJ2-3; D could derive from TRBD1 or TRBD2 (5 bases each). Trimming took 4 bases from V and 5 from J, leaving 13 bases between them. The CDR3 runs to 14 residues. Germline CDR1 is SGHTA and CDR2 is FQGTGA. The DNA for the CDR3 is TGTGCCAGCAGCTCCAGGAGTGGGGGAGATACGCAGTATTTT. It encodes CASSSRSGGDTQYF.

V and J are TRBV5-1 and TRBJ2-1; 10 nucleotides agree with TRBD2. Germline V gene data show CDR1 as SGHRS and CDR2 as YFSETQ. J was trimmed by 6 bases and V by 0 bases; bases with no gene match: 6. The CDR3 consists of 16 residues. The CDR3 region is CASSLAMASGSNEQFF. The DNA for the CDR3 is TGCGCCAGCAGCTTGGCAATGGCTAGCGGGAGCAATGAGCAGTTCTTC.

The J gene is TRBJ2-1, the V gene TRBV4-1; 8 bases line up with TRBD2. CDR3 length equals 17 residues. The J segment lost 4 bases and the V segment lost 1 base, leaving 9 bases of the junction unmatched. The germline gives CDR1 MGHRA, CDR2 YSYEKL. The CDR3 region is CASSQGVGRDIYNEQFF. The CDR3 DNA is TGCGCCAGCAGCCAAGGAGTCGGGAGGGATATATACAATGAGCAGTTCTTC.

This sequence joins TRBV6-1 and TRBJ1-3; no reliable D call. V was shortened by 7 bases and J by 0 bases, with 7 bases between the two germline ends. CDR1 and CDR2 from the germline V gene are MNHNS and SASEGT. The CDR3 extends over 13 amino acids. CDR3 coding DNA: TGTGCCAGCACTCCCAGCTCTGGAAACACCATATATTTT. Amino acid sequence: CASTPSSGNTIYF.

The table lists this clone with a few counts. Other nucleotide sequences in the sample specify the same CDR3. The gene calls are TRBV28 and TRBJ1-3, with D unresolved. CDR3 length: 12 amino acids. V was shortened by 2 bases and J by 2 bases, with 1 base between the two germline ends. Per germline, CDR1 MDHEN and CDR2 SYDVKM. This CDR3 is CASSLPGNTIYF. CDR3 nucleotide sequence: TGTGCCAGCAGTTTACCTGGAAACACCATATATTTT.

This chain connects TRBV7-3 to TRBJ1-3; D not resolved. Trimming removed 2 bases at V and 4 bases at J, with 12 bases between. The length of the CDR3 is 15 residues. Germline CDR1 and CDR2: SGHTA and FQGTGA. The CDR3 DNA reads as TGTGCCAGCAGCTTATTGGTAACCTCCGGAAACACCATATATTTT. This translates into CASSLLVTSGNTIYF.

The chain links TRBV18 to TRBJ2-1, with 7 bases fitting TRBD1. CDR1 is KGHSH, CDR2 LQKENI, per germline. The length of the CDR3 is 14 residues. V shed 4 bases, J shed 6 bases, and the junction held 6 bases outside the gene matches. The CDR3 region is CASSRQGSSNEQFF. CDR3 nucleotide sequence: TGTGCCAGCTCACGACAGGGATCAAGCAATGAGCAGTTCTTC.

The chain has TRBV15 and TRBJ2-1, with TRBD2 matching 12 bases. Germline V CDR1 and CDR2: LNHNV, YYDKDF (reference sequence). With V trimmed by 3 bases and J by 3 bases, 3 bases remained unmatched. This CDR3 is built from 16 residues. CDR3 bases: TGTGCCACCAGCAGGGGACTAGCGGGTAACTACAATGAGCAGTTCTTC. This encodes CATSRGLAGNYNEQFF.

This clone has only one observation. This rearrangement joins TRBV5-1 to TRBJ2-2; TRBD2 might be the D (5 bases). The CDR3 loop spans 16 amino acids. Trimming pared 4 bases from V and 4 bases from J, leaving 17 bases between. CDR1 and CDR2 from the germline V gene are SGHRS and YFSETQ. CDR3 in amino acids: CASSLVVAGATGELFF. CDR3 bases: TGCGCCAGCAGCCTGGTTGTGGCGGGCGCCACCGGGGAGCTGTTTTTT.

The rearrangement links TRBV5-6 to TRBJ1-4, with D hard to call. The germline CDR1 and CDR2 sequences are SGHDT and YYEEEE. This CDR3 has 15 amino acids. Trimming stripped 6 bases from V and 0 bases from J, with 12 bases between. CDR3 sequence (DNA): TGTGCCAGCACCCTCTGGGCAACAACTAATGAAAAACTGTTTTTT. Amino acid sequence: CASTLWATTNEKLFF.

The rearrangement links TRBV4-2 to TRBJ1-1; D is ambiguous. The V and J ends lost 3 bases and 3 bases respectively, with 14 bases between them. This CDR3 contains 15 residues. Looked up from germline, CDR1 is LGHNA and CDR2 is YNFKEQ. The CDR3 DNA reads TGTGCCAGCAGCCACCGCGGTAAGTATGACACTGAAGCTTTCTTT. Protein product: CASSHRGKYDTEAFF.

The chain couples TRBV27 to TRBJ2-1; D possibly matches TRBD1 or TRBD2 (5 bases each). The germline V gene has CDR1 MNHEY and CDR2 SMNVEV (reference sequence). CDR3 length: 14 residues. Deletions cut 5 bases from V and 10 bases from J, with 18 bases between. DNA of the CDR3: TGTGCCAGCAGTAGCCGGGTTTCGGGGCGAGAGCAGTTCTTC. This gives the protein CASSSRVSGREQFF.

For this clone: The same CDR3 arises from other DNA sequences in this sample as well. The rearrangement uses TRBV5-1 and TRBJ2-3; D remains unclear. The CDR3 spans 12 residues. Germline V gene lookup returns CDR1 SGHRS and CDR2 YFSETQ. V gave up 0 bases and J gave up 4 bases, with 3 bases separating them. The CDR3 DNA sequence: TGCGCCAGCAGCTTGGTGGCAGATACGCAGTATTTT. As protein: CASSLVADTQYF.

The chain links TRBV28 to TRBJ1-5; D is unclear. Germline lookup yields CDR1 MDHEN and CDR2 SYDVKM. There are 16 residues in the CDR3. V gave up 3 bases and J gave up 3 bases, with 15 bases separating them. CDR3 nucleotides: TGTGCCAGCAGTTTCCTGTCGGGCAGCTCCAATCAGCCCCAGCATTTT. This encodes CASSFLSGSSNQPQHF.

The chain employs TRBV15 and TRBJ1-4; D uncertain. Germline loops: CDR1 LNHNV, CDR2 YYDKDF (reference sequence). Trimming left V 1 base short and J 1 base short, with 16 bases between. The CDR3 loop spans 18 amino acids. CDR3 sequence reads: CATSRAMGRVQTNEKLFF. The DNA for the CDR3 is TGTGCCACCAGCAGAGCAATGGGGAGGGTCCAAACTAATGAAAAACTGTTTTTT.

The gene calls are TRBV4-3 and TRBJ2-2; D remains ambiguous. CDR1 is LGHNA, CDR2 YSLEER, per germline. The CDR3 is 12 amino acids. V gave up 4 bases and J gave up 6 bases, with 6 bases separating them. The CDR3 sequence is CASSPLPGELFF. The DNA of the CDR3 is TGCGCCAGCAGCCCACTCCCCGGGGAGCTGTTTTTT.

The chain carries TRBV11-1 and TRBJ2-7; 7 bases are a match to TRBD2. With 1 base clipped from V and 1 base from J, the junction kept 7 bases outside the gene matches. CDR1 and CDR2 (germline): SGHAT, FQDESV (reference sequence). This CDR3 region has 16 residues. In DNA form, the CDR3 reads TGTGCCAGCAGCTTAGTGGGCGGGAGCCGGTCCTACGAGCAGTACTTC. It encodes CASSLVGGSRSYEQYF.

The J gene is TRBJ1-2, the V gene TRBV7-2, with D maybe TRBD1 (6 bases). Germline V gene sequence: CDR1 SGHTA, CDR2 FQGNSA. This CDR3 has 14 amino acids. Trimming removed 6 bases from V and 5 bases from J, with 16 bases in between. CDR3 amino acids: CASRRGGARYGYTF. The CDR3 DNA reads as TGTGCCAGCAGAAGGGGGGGGGCGCGGTATGGCTACACCTTC. Looking up the rest from reference TRBV7-2 and TRBJ1-2 gives the full variable domain: GAGVSQSPSNKVTEKGKDVELRCDPISGHTALYWYRQSLGQGLEFLIYFQGNSAPDKSGLPSDRFSAERTGGSVSTLTIQRTQQEDSAVYLCASRRGGARYGYTFGSGTRLTVV.

This clone occurred once. CDR3 loop: CASSFPQGEGPNTEAFF. Written as DNA, the CDR3 is TGTGCCAGCAGCTTCCCCCAGGGCGAGGGGCCGAACACTGAAGCTTTCTTT. The chain employs TRBV7-2 and TRBJ1-1, with a weak D call TRBD1 (5 bases). Trimming removed 3 bases at V and 1 base at J, with 18 bases between. Germline assignment: CDR1 SGHTA and CDR2 FQGNSA. The CDR3 totals 17 residues.

Only one count was recorded for this clone. The V and J genes are TRBV28 and TRBJ1-5; 11 nucleotides match TRBD1. The V and J ends lost 6 bases and 1 base, in that order; junction bases with no gene match: 2. The CDR3 loop spans 15 amino acids. Germline CDR1 MDHEN, CDR2 SYDVKM. The CDR3 DNA reads as TGTGCCAGCAGGGGACAGGGGGTAAGCAATCAGCCCCAGCATTTT. It encodes CASRGQGVSNQPQHF.

This sequence joins TRBV28 and TRBJ1-1; D is possibly TRBD1 (5 bases). With 8 bases removed from V and 0 bases from J, the gap between germline ends came to 13 bases. CDR1 is MDHEN and CDR2 is SYDVKM in the germline V gene. This CDR3 spans 14 amino acids. The CDR3 coding sequence is TGTGCCAGCCGGGCGGGGGGAGTGAACACTGAAGCTTTCTTT. Translating gives CASRAGGVNTEAFF. The entire variable domain, with the rest obtained from reference TRBV28 and TRBJ1-1, is as follows: DVKVTQSSRYLVKRTGEKVFLECVQDMDHENMFWYRQDPGLGLRLIYFSYDVKMKEKGDIPEGYSVSREKKERFSLILESASTNQTSMYLCASRAGGVNTEAFFGQGTRLTVV.